These T cell receptor beta chains were read from a single sample in a study of blood T cells in healthy people across ages. TCRdb processed the 5' RACE reads anew with MiXCR; each CDR3 protein has one entry. The data show roughly 800,000 distinct CDR3 sequences, with about 36% seen just once and about an eighth held by the top ten. The sequenced sample consisted of blood. Every receptor here comes from a man between 18 and 35 years old in good health. Both conserved end residues are part of each CDR3. Fields, in order: J gene, clone size, V gene, CDR3 length, D gene, CDR3 DNA, CDR3 protein. A D gene is named only where the DNA matches it firmly. A row's size may be missing; if present it is once, few, many or a size class.

TRBJ2-1 . TRBV2 15 TRBD2 TGTGCCAGCAGTGGGAGCGGGGGTTCCCACAATGAGCAGTTCTTC CASSGSGGSHNEQFF
TRBJ2-3 many TRBV29-1 14 TRBD1 TGCAGCGTCACCGGACAGGGAGGCACAGATACGCAGTATTTT CSVTGQGGTDTQYF
TRBJ2-3 . TRBV6-6 16 TRBD2 TGTGCCAGCAGTTTACAACTAGCGGGGGTGACAGATACGCAGTATTTT CASSLQLAGVTDTQYF
TRBJ2-5 . TRBV7-8 15 . TGTGCCAACAGCTTAGCAGGAGCCCCAGGTAGAGAGCAGTACTTC CANSLAGAPGREQYF
TRBJ2-1 . TRBV5-1 14 . TGCGCCAGCAGCTTGGGAGGGGGAGGCGATGAGCAGTTCTTC CASSLGGGGDEQFF
TRBJ2-1 . TRBV5-1 16 . TGCGCCAGCAGCTTGTCCAGCCGGGCAGGGCGTCATGAGCAGTTCTTC CASSLSSRAGRHEQFF
TRBJ1-1 few TRBV7-3 18 TRBD1 TGTGCCAGCAGCTTACGGCCCCTAAAGGGACAGGGTTCCGGTGAAGCTTTCTTT CASSLRPLKGQGSGEAFF
TRBJ2-1 . TRBV21-1 16 . TGTGCCAGCAGCGCTTCGCGGGGGGCCCGCAGAAATGAGCAGTTCTTC CASSASRGARRNEQFF
TRBJ1-2 many TRBV6-6 14 . TGTGCCAGCAGTTTTACAGGGAACGCCTATGGCTACACCTTC CASSFTGNAYGYTF
TRBJ1-1 . TRBV7-2 12 TRBD1 TGTGCCAGCAGTGGACAGGGAGTGAGGGCTTTCTTT CASSGQGVRAFF
TRBJ2-7 . TRBV29-1 15 TRBD1 TGCAGCGCCGTCCGACAGGGGGGGATTATACGCGAGCAGTACTTC CSAVRQGGIIREQYF
TRBJ1-1 . TRBV20-1 14 . TGCAGTGCTAGAGGGCCCCCGGCGAACACTGAAGCTTTCTTT CSARGPPANTEAFF
TRBJ2-4 once TRBV5-6 13 . TGTGCCAGCAGCTTGGGGCACCCCAATGAGCAGTACTTC CASSLGHPNEQYF
TRBJ2-7 . TRBV20-1 14 TRBD2 TGCAGTGCTAGAGATGAGCGGGGGGGCTACGAGCAGTACTTC CSARDERGGYEQYF
TRBJ2-7 . TRBV5-1 15 . TGCGCCAGCAGCTCCTACCTGACAGGAGCCTACGAGCAGTACTTC CASSSYLTGAYEQYF
TRBJ2-7 . TRBV7-9 14 . TGTGCCCAAGGAAAAAGGGAGGGGGACGACGAGCAGTACTTC CAQGKREGDDEQYF
TRBJ2-7 many TRBV27 13 . TGTGCCAGCAGTTTCAGACAGCCCTACGAGCAGTACTTC CASSFRQPYEQYF
TRBJ2-5 few TRBV28 11 . TGTGCCACCACAGGGAGTGAGACCCAGTACTTC CATTGSETQYF
TRBJ2-1 few TRBV12-3/TRBV12-4 14 . TGTGCCAGCAGTTTCTCGGGACCGCACAATGAGCAGTTCTTC CASSFSGPHNEQFF
TRBJ1-1 . TRBV7-2 15 TRBD1 TGTGCCAGCAGCAAGGACAGGGGGGTTAACACTGAAGCTTTCTTT CASSKDRGVNTEAFF
TRBJ2-7 few TRBV5-5 14 . TGTGCCAGCAGCTTTGGAATTGTTGTCTACGAGCAGTACTTC CASSFGIVVYEQYF
TRBJ2-5 . TRBV7-2 14 . TGTGCCAGCAGCAGCGGACAGCCTCACAATGAGCAGTACTTC CASSSGQPHNEQYF
TRBJ2-7 few TRBV4-1 15 TRBD1 TGCGCCAGCAGCCAAACAGACAGGGGAACCTACGAGCAGTACTTC CASSQTDRGTYEQYF
TRBJ2-7 few TRBV29-1 16 . TGCAGCGTTGAAGCTATAGGGACCTCCGGGCCCTACGAGCAGTACTTC CSVEAIGTSGPYEQYF
TRBJ2-1 many TRBV19 14 . TGTGCCAGTAGTATACAGGGAGTAGTAAATGAGCAGTTCTTC CASSIQGVVNEQFF
TRBJ2-3 many TRBV20-1 12 . TGCAGTGCTGTAACTATGGCAGATACGCAGTATTTT CSAVTMADTQYF
TRBJ2-7 . TRBV20-1 12 . TGCAGTGCTAGAATGGGCCGGTACGAGCAGTACTTC CSARMGRYEQYF
TRBJ2-1 . TRBV28 15 TRBD1 TGTGCCAGCCTAAAACAGGGGGTATTTTGGAATGAGCAGTTCTTC CASLKQGVFWNEQFF
TRBJ1-1 . TRBV6-5 14 TRBD1 TGTGCCAGCAGTTACGCGGACAGGGGATCGGTGGCTTTCTTT CASSYADRGSVAFF
TRBJ2-1 few TRBV5-1 14 . TGCGCCAGCAGCTTCCTCGGGACTGACAATGAGCAGTTCTTC CASSFLGTDNEQFF
TRBJ2-3 once TRBV14 16 . TGTGCCAGCAGCCAGCCCTCAGGGGCAAGCACAGATACGCAGTATTTT CASSQPSGASTDTQYF
TRBJ2-1 . TRBV20-1 14 TRBD2 TGCAGTGCTAGCGCCCACGGGGGAGGGAATGAGCAGTTCTTC CSASAHGGGNEQFF
TRBJ1-1 . TRBV6-1 13 TRBD1 TGTGCCAGCAGTGATCGAAACAGGGGTGAAGCTTTCTTT CASSDRNRGEAFF
TRBJ1-2 few TRBV2 16 . TGTGCCAGCAGTTCGGACATCCCGGGGACTAACTATGGCTACACCTTC CASSSDIPGTNYGYTF
TRBJ2-1 few TRBV5-6 16 TRBD2 TGTGCCAGCAGCTTGGAAAGCGGGGGCCCCTACAATGAGCAGTTCTTC CASSLESGGPYNEQFF
TRBJ2-1 many TRBV7-2 17 . TGTGCCAGCAGCTTAGTTTTTGAGACAGGCGCCTACAATGAGCAGTTCTTC CASSLVFETGAYNEQFF
TRBJ2-1 few TRBV9 12 TRBD1 TGTGCCAGCAGCTTGACAGGGGAAGAGCAGTTCTTC CASSLTGEEQFF
TRBJ1-2 many TRBV20-1 13 . TGCAGTGCTAGAGGACACGCTAACTATGGCTACACCTTC CSARGHANYGYTF
TRBJ2-1 . TRBV15 15 . TGTGCCACCAGCAGAACAGGGTTGGGCTACAATGAGCAGTTCTTC CATSRTGLGYNEQFF
TRBJ1-2 . TRBV4-1 16 . TGCGCCAGCAGCCAAGATTACAAGGATACAGAGAGCGGCTACACCTTC CASSQDYKDTESGYTF
TRBJ2-5 . TRBV20-1 12 . TGCAGTGCTAGGCCTCCTTTTAATGAGCAGTACTTC CSARPPFNEQYF